This TCR beta chain is from a study of monozygotic twins with inflammatory bowel disease (dated by TCRdb to the late 2010s). Regarding the study in general: The full study comprised some 30 monozygotic twin pairs: nine German pairs (four IBD-concordant, five IBD-discordant) and 19 IBD-discordant Danish pairs. The search for disease-associated traits relied mainly on comparing IBD patients with their genetically identical healthy co-twins within discordant pairs. Each individual had, on average, about 151 000 unique TCRalpha sequences and 181 000 unique TCRbeta sequences available for analysis.

The library was generated by 5' RACE. Each TCR library was prepared from roughly 3,800 ng of total RNA. For each sample, cDNA synthesis was carried out in eight separate reactions using SMARTScribe reverse transcriptase. During cDNA synthesis, unique molecular identifiers containing a 6-nucleotide sample barcode were introduced by template switching. Two nested PCRs of about 15 and 9 cycles amplified the TCRalpha and TCRbeta cDNA, and bead purification followed each PCR. Before amplification, the cDNA was treated with uracil DNA-glycosylase and purified using the QIAquick PCR purification kit. The second PCR added Illumina TruSeq-compatible adapters along with sample-specific barcodes. TapeStation and Qubit were used to check library quality and concentration, and approximately 5 ng of each library went into the pool. Sequencing of pooled libraries was carried out on an Illumina HiSeq2500 single-index Rapid Run using 2 x 100 bp reads and custom sequencing primers. The published analysis was carried out like this. PCR and sequencing errors were corrected by UMI-based consensus assembly using MiGEC version 1.2.6. MiXCR version 2.1.1 handled V(D)J alignment, clonotype assembly and CDR3 extraction. To normalise gene usage, clonotype sharing and MAIT/NKT TCR abundance, the analysis used the top 1000, 10 000 and 20 000 clonotypes per sample. Diversity was computed as the inverse Simpson index with the vegan R package after downsampling to 27 000 UMIs. Paired Mann-Whitney U tests were applied to discordant twin pairs, with Benjamini-Hochberg correction for multiple testing. Reads reprocessed by TCRdb are summarized as one entry per CDR3 protein sequence, and DNA is absent. V and J calls and clone size were set by TCRdb, not the authors. This sample's records show 300,000 to 400,000 distinct CDR3 sequences. Approximately 2% of the sample belongs to the ten largest clones.

What the authors observed across the whole study: No single strong signal or clonotype linked to IBD turned up in the results, so the idea that one exists was not supported. The analysis was unable to tell different T cell subtypes apart. Measured by the inverse Simpson index, TCRbeta repertoire diversity was lower in IBD patients than in their healthy co-twins. Compared with healthy twins, IBD patients had fewer clonotypes in common with other individuals, a difference most pronounced in patients showing signs of disease activity. Because patients received different immunosuppressive treatments, the repertoires may have picked up extra background noise and variability between individuals. Concordant and discordant twins showed no difference in repertoire similarity, possibly because of limited statistical power.

With respect to this clonotype: Its binding antigen is unknown.

From the cysteine up to the phenylalanine, the CDR3 has a length of 14 residues. No DNA sequence is on record. From the germline V gene (reference sequence), CDR1 is SGHNT and CDR2 is YYREEE. From each donor, a roughly 2.3 ml peripheral blood sample was collected into PAXgene tubes and stored at -80 degrees C. Without any T cell sorting, total RNA was extracted from whole blood using the PAXgene blood miRNA kit on an automated QIAcube. Peripheral blood from monozygotic twin pairs concordant or discordant for inflammatory bowel disease was subjected to deep TCRalpha and TCRbeta repertoire profiling with unique molecular barcoding. For every twin pair, smoking habits were documented, and each individual was categorised as a current, former or never smoker.

This receptor was obtained from a human donor with ulcerative colitis or Crohn's disease, or a healthy co-twin of an affected twin (not recorded which). Sequencing was performed on blood. This chain is built from TRBV5-4 and TRBJ2-1; checking the TCRdb D call of TRBD2 is not possible without DNA. The CDR3 reads CASSLAPGSEEQFF.